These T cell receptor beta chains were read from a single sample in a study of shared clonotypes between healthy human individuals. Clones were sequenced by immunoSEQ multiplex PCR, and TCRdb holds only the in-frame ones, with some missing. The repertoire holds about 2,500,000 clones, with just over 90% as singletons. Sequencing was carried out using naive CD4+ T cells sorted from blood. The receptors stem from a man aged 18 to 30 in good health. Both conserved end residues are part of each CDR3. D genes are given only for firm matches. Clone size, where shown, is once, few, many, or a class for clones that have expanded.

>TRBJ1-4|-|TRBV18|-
TGTGCCAGCTCACCGGGGAGGTCTAATGAAAAACTGTTTTTT
CASSPGRSNEKLFF
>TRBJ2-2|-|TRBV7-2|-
TGTGCCAGCAGAGGGGGCGGGAACGCGAACACCGGGGAGCTGTTTTTT
CASRGGGNANTGELFF
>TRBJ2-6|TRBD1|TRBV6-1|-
TGTGCCAGCAGTGAAGCCCCTAGGGGGCCAGGGGCCAACGTCCTGACTTTC
CASSEAPRGPGANVLTF
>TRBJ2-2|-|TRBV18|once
TGTGCCAGCTCACCGGGGGCCACCAACACCGGGGAGCTGTTTTTT
CASSPGATNTGELFF
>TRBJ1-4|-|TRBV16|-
TGTGCCAGCAGCCAATCAACCCCTCTCCTGGCAAAACTGTTTTTT
CASSQSTPLLAKLFF
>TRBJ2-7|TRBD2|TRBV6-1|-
TGTGCCAGCAGTGAAGCGGGGACTAGCCGGTACTTC
CASSEAGTSRYF
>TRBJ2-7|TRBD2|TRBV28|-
TGTGCCAGCAGTCTGCGATGGGGACTATCCTACGAGCAGTACTTC
CASSLRWGLSYEQYF
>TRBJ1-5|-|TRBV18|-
TGTGCCAGCTCCCGAGGGGGGAAGGTCAATCAGCCCCAGCATTTT
CASSRGGKVNQPQHF
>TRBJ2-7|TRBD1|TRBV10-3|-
TGTGCCATCAGTGACCCGGGACAGGGGGTGGCCTACGAGCAGTACTTC
CAISDPGQGVAYEQYF
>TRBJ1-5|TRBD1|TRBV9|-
TGTGCCAGCAGCGTCCCCATTGGGACAGGGGTTCAGCCCCAGCATTTT
CASSVPIGTGVQPQHF
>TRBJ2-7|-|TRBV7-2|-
TGTGCCAGCAGCTTAGCGGTAATAGCGGCCTACGAGCAGTACTTC
CASSLAVIAAYEQYF
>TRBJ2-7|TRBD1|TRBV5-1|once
TGCGCCAGCAGCTTGGGGCCCACAGGGGGCTCCTACGAGCAGTACTTC
CASSLGPTGGSYEQYF
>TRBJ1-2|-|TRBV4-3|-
TGCGCCAGCAGCCAAGATGGGCACAGGGTCCACTATGGCTACACCTTC
CASSQDGHRVHYGYTF
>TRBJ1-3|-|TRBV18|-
TGTGCCAGCTCACCAGGAACAGGGACGAGAAACACCATATATTTT
CASSPGTGTRNTIYF
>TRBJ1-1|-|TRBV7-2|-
TGTGCCAGCAGCTTAGAACGGAACACTGAAGCTTTCTTT
CASSLERNTEAFF
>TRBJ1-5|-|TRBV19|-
TGTGCCAGTAGTATAGATCCGATTAGCAATCAGCCCCAGCATTTT
CASSIDPISNQPQHF
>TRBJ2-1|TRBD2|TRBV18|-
TGTGCCAGCTCACCACCTACTAGCGGGGGGACCTACAATGAGCAGTTCTTC
CASSPPTSGGTYNEQFF
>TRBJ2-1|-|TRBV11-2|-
TGTGCCAGCAGCTTGAGCCCCCTCGTACTGGCGGGCATGGGCAATGAGCAGTTCTTC
CASSLSPLVLAGMGNEQFF
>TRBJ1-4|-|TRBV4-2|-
TGTGCCAGCAGCCAAGGAGAGGCAACTAATGAAAAACTGTTTTTT
CASSQGEATNEKLFF
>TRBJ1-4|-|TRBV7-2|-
TGTGCCAGCAGCTCACCAGGCGAGGGGCAAAAACTGTTTTTT
CASSSPGEGQKLFF
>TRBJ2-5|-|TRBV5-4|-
TGTGCCAGCAGAGGGGACCCAGTAGGGGGGGGCGGAGAGACCCAGTACTTC
CASRGDPVGGGGETQYF
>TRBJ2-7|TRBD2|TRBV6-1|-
TGTGCCAGCAGTGCAGGACTCACTAGCGGGGTAACCTACGAGCAGTACTTC
CASSAGLTSGVTYEQYF
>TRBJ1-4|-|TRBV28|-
TGTGCCAGCAGTTGGGATTCGCCAAGAGAGGAAAAACTGTTTTTT
CASSWDSPREEKLFF
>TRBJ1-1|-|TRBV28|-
TGTGCCAGCAGTTTTAAGGGCTTGGGGACTGAAGCTTTCTTT
CASSFKGLGTEAFF
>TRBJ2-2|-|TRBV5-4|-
TGTGCCAGCAACAACGTCTTTAACACCGGGGAGCTGTTTTTT
CASNNVFNTGELFF
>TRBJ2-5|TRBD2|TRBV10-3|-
TGTGCCATCAGTGAAACGGGACTAGCGGGACAAGAGACCCAGTACTTC
CAISETGLAGQETQYF
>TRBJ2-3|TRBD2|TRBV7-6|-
TGTGCCAGCAGCTCCGGGACTAGCGGGATTAGCACAGATACGCAGTATTTT
CASSSGTSGISTDTQYF
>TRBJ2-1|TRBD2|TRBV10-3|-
TGTGCCACCCAGCGGGAGATGGGAGGGAATGAGCAGTTCTTC
CATQREMGGNEQFF
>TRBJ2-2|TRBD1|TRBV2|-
TGTGCCAGCAGGGGGACAGGGGGCGTAAGTCGCACCGGGGAGCTGTTTTTT
CASRGTGGVSRTGELFF
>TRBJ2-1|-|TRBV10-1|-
TGCGCCAGCAGTGAAAATCTTGACGGTAACAATGAGCAGTTCTTC
CASSENLDGNNEQFF
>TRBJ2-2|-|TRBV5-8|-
TGTGCCAGCAGCTTGGTTCTTGCCACCGGGGAGCTGTTTTTT
CASSLVLATGELFF
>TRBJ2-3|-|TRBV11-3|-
TGTGCCAGCAGCTTGAGGGGGACAGATACGCAGTATTTT
CASSLRGTDTQYF
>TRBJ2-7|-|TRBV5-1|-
TGCGCCAGCAGCTTGGTGGCGACAGGCGTGAACGAGCAGTACTTC
CASSLVATGVNEQYF